A single sample is the source of the 22 T cell receptor beta chains below, sequenced in a study of technical replicates of blood from several donors. Some clones are missing from TCRdb's copy, which holds only in-frame ones; the method was immunoSEQ multiplex PCR. The table has about 59,000 clones, roughly 97% seen once. Source material: T cells isolated from PBMCs. These receptor sequences come from a human donor in good health.

CDR3 loop: CASSMAGQGSGQPQHF. CDR3 coding DNA: TGTGCCAGTAGCATGGCGGGACAGGGTAGCGGTCAGCCCCAGCATTTT. This rearrangement joins TRBV19 to TRBJ1-5; 9 positions agree with TRBD1. V gave up 6 bases and J gave up 6 bases; unmatched junction bases: 12. Germline-derived CDR1 and CDR2 are LNHDA and SQIVND (reference sequence). This CDR3 contains 16 residues.

This chain joins TRBV4-2 and TRBJ2-5; 7 bases map to TRBD2. This CDR3 contains 15 residues. After removal of 4 bases from V and 5 bases from J, the junction contained 10 bases not matched to a gene. The germline CDR1 and CDR2 sequences are LGHNA and YNFKEQ. The CDR3 nucleotides read TGTGCCAGCAGCCGGGGGGGGGTCGTAAGGGAGACCCAGTACTTC. Its translation is CASSRGGVVRETQYF.

The V call is TRBV5-4, the J call TRBJ1-2; D possibly corresponds to TRBD1 (6 bases). Germline CDR1 reads SGHNT; CDR2 reads YYREEE (reference sequence). This CDR3 is 14 amino acids long. Trimming left V 3 bases short and J 5 bases short, with 14 bases between. CDR3 sequence: CASSSGALGYGYTF. For the CDR3, the DNA is TGTGCCAGCAGCTCAGGGGCGTTAGGGTATGGCTACACCTTC.

This rearrangement joins TRBV15 to TRBJ2-7; TRBD2 might be the D (7 bases). The germline V and J ends were trimmed by 4 bases and 2 bases, with 24 bases remaining between them. The germline V gene encodes CDR1 LNHNV and CDR2 YYDKDF (reference sequence). This CDR3 has 18 amino acids. The DNA for the CDR3 is TGTGCCACCAGCAAGGGGGGGAAGGGGGGCGGATCCGCCTACGAGCAGTACTTC. It is translated as CATSKGGKGGGSAYEQYF.

The rearrangement joins TRBV18 to TRBJ1-5; 7 bases are a match to TRBD1. The CDR3 spans 16 residues. Germline V gene sequence: CDR1 KGHSH, CDR2 LQKENI. V lost 3 bases to trimming and J lost 0 bases; unmatched junction nucleotides: 5. CDR3 loop: CASSPTGHYSNQPQHF. The DNA for the CDR3 is TGTGCCAGCTCACCGACAGGGCATTATAGCAATCAGCCCCAGCATTTT.

The gene calls are TRBV5-4 and TRBJ2-1, with 12 bases aligning to TRBD2. Germline V CDR1 and CDR2: SGHNT, YYREEE (reference sequence). Trimming cost V 2 bases and J 7 bases; bases outside gene matches: 4. The CDR3 extends over 15 amino acids. CDR3 coding DNA: TGTGCCAGCAGCTTAGGACTAGCGGGAAAGAATGAGCAGTTCTTC. It yields the protein CASSLGLAGKNEQFF.

As regards this clone: Likely a read error: the CDR3 ends without its conserved phenylalanine or tryptophan. It is unclear where the CDR3 begins or ends on the DNA, so no DNA is shown, and the CDR3 is as TCRdb lists it. The CDR3: CASSYSRTGVPISL. The V call is TRBV6-5, the J call TRBJ1-1; the D call TRBD1 from the table was never checked on the DNA. Germline CDR1 reads MNHEY; CDR2 reads SVGAGI. The CDR3 is made up of 14 amino acids, end residues included.

This rearrangement joins TRBV5-6 to TRBJ2-2; D perhaps matches TRBD2 (5 bases). This CDR3 contains 13 residues. Germline-derived CDR1 and CDR2 are SGHDT and YYEEEE. V dropped 3 bases and J dropped 3 bases, with 6 bases sitting between them. The DNA of the CDR3 is TGTGCCAGCAGCTGGACTGACACCGGGGAGCTGTTTTTT. Amino acids: CASSWTDTGELFF.

CDR3 residues: CASSEGPAGGYEQYF. The CDR3 nucleotides read TGTGCCAGCAGTGAAGGGCCGGCAGGGGGCTACGAGCAGTACTTC. This sequence joins TRBV6-1 and TRBJ2-7; 7 positions agree with TRBD1. The CDR3 length is 15 residues. The germline gives CDR1 MNHNS, CDR2 SASEGT. V was clipped by 1 base and J by 3 bases; unmatched bases: 6.

The V gene is TRBV7-9, the J gene TRBJ2-6; TRBD1 matches 10 bases. This CDR3 contains 17 residues. V shed 6 bases and J 1 base; nucleotides not matched to a gene: 6. Germline V gene lookup returns CDR1 SEHNR and CDR2 FQNEAQ (reference sequence). CDR3 coding DNA: TGTGCCAGCAGGCGACAGGGGGCTGCATCTGGGGCCAACGTCCTGACTTTC. The encoded protein is CASRRQGAASGANVLTF. Combining the CDR3 with reference TRBV7-9 and TRBJ2-6 gives the whole variable domain DTGVSQNPRHKITKRGQNVTFRCDPISEHNRLYWYRQTLGQGPEFLTYFQNEAQLEKSRLLSDRFSAERPKGSFSTLEIQRTEQGDSAMYLCASRRQGAASGANVLTFGAGSRLTVL.

The chain couples TRBV11-3 to TRBJ1-4, with TRBD1 matching 7 bases. The junction had 9 bases not matched to a gene; V was cut back by 5 bases and J by 6 bases. CDR1 SGHNT and CDR2 YENEEA come from the germline V gene. The length of the CDR3 is 15 residues. The CDR3 sequence is CASSRLYRGDEKLFF. DNA of the CDR3: TGTGCCAGCAGCCGGCTGTACAGGGGCGATGAAAAACTGTTTTTT.

This chain joins TRBV28 and TRBJ2-5; no clear D gene. There are 11 residues in the CDR3. Per germline, CDR1 MDHEN and CDR2 SYDVKM. Deletions cut 4 bases from V and 3 bases from J, with 3 bases between. The CDR3 nucleotides are TGTGCCAGCAGTTACAAAGAGACCCAGTACTTC. Amino acids: CASSYKETQYF.

The chain joins TRBV2 to TRBJ1-2, with TRBD1 identical over 9 bases. Germline V gene sequence: CDR1 SNHLY, CDR2 FYNNEI. V was pared by 4 bases and J by 3 bases, with 6 bases of the junction left unmatched. This CDR3 is built from 15 residues. The CDR3 reads CASSGPRDRDYGYTF. In DNA, the CDR3 is TGTGCCAGCAGTGGGCCCAGGGACAGGGACTATGGCTACACCTTC.

The chain employs TRBV6-1 and TRBJ2-7, with 11 bases aligning to TRBD1. This CDR3 is built from 17 residues. Germline V gene sequence: CDR1 MNHNS, CDR2 SASEGT. The trim removed 2 bases at V and 5 bases at J, leaving 11 bases unmatched. Written as DNA, the CDR3 is TGTGCCAGCAGTGAATCGCGGCGGGACAGGGGGTTCGACGAGCAGTACTTC. This codes for CASSESRRDRGFDEQYF.

The chain employs TRBV4-2 and TRBJ2-5; 7 nucleotides agree with TRBD2. The V and J ends lost 4 bases and 1 base, in that order; junction bases with no gene match: 12. The germline V gene encodes CDR1 LGHNA and CDR2 YNFKEQ. The CDR3 sequence is 17 residues long. This chain's CDR3 is CASSPMQVGTTQETQYF. CDR3 coding DNA: TGTGCCAGCAGCCCCATGCAAGTCGGGACTACCCAAGAGACCCAGTACTTC.

The DNA of the CDR3 is TGCGCCAGCAGCTTGGGTTGGGGAGGGGGGCGCGAATCTTTTGAGCAGTTCTTC. Encoded protein: CASSLGWGGGRESFEQFF. The J gene is TRBJ2-1, the V gene TRBV5-1; D perhaps matches TRBD2 (7 bases). V was pared by 0 bases and J by 9 bases, with 25 bases between. CDR1 SGHRS and CDR2 YFSETQ come from the germline V gene. CDR3 length: 18 residues.

The chain combines TRBV7-9 with TRBJ1-1; D gene unclear. The V gene lost 3 bases and the J gene lost 11 bases, with 7 bases spanning the gap. The CDR3 has 10 amino acids. Germline V gene data show CDR1 as SEHNR and CDR2 as FQNEAQ (reference sequence). CDR3: CASSFEEAFF. The CDR3 bases are TGTGCCAGCAGCTTCGAAGAGGCTTTCTTT.

This sequence joins TRBV10-1 and TRBJ1-3; TRBD1 is a possible D gene (5 bases). In germline, CDR1 is WNHNN, CDR2 SYGVQD (reference sequence). The CDR3 runs to 15 residues. V was trimmed by 5 bases and J by 3 bases, leaving 14 bases between them. The CDR3 is CASSPAGVGGNTIYF. CDR3 coding DNA: TGCGCCAGCAGTCCCGCGGGGGTCGGTGGAAACACCATATATTTT.

The chain has TRBV5-1 and TRBJ1-2; TRBD1 might be the D (5 bases). Per the germline V gene, CDR1 is SGHRS and CDR2 is YFSETQ. This CDR3 spans 14 amino acids. The V end lost 0 bases, the J end lost 8 bases, and 14 bases lay between the germline ends. Here the CDR3 reads CASSLVGGEYGYTF. Written as DNA, the CDR3 is TGCGCCAGCAGCTTGGTTGGGGGGGAGTACGGCTACACCTTC. Looking up the rest from reference TRBV5-1 and TRBJ1-2 gives the full variable domain: KAGVTQTPRYLIKTRGQQVTLSCSPISGHRSVSWYQQTPGQGLQFLFEYFSETQRNKGNFPGRFSGRQFSNSRSEMNVSTLELGDSALYLCASSLVGGEYGYTFGSGTRLTVV.

The chain joins TRBV19 to TRBJ1-5; D is uncertain. Trimming stripped 7 bases from V and 2 bases from J, with 6 bases between. The CDR3 loop spans 12 amino acids. Per germline, CDR1 LNHDA and CDR2 SQIVND (reference sequence). DNA for the CDR3: TGTGCCAGTACACATGGCAATCAGCCCCAGCATTTT. Its protein is CASTHGNQPQHF.

V is TRBV7-3 and J is TRBJ2-7; D may be TRBD2 (5 bases). V was trimmed by 2 bases and J by 3 bases, leaving 8 bases between them. The CDR3 has 13 amino acids. Germline V gene data show CDR1 as SGHTA and CDR2 as FQGTGA. CDR3 loop: CASSLLGDYEQYF. Here the CDR3 DNA reads TGTGCCAGCAGCTTATTGGGAGACTACGAGCAGTACTTC.

The rearrangement uses TRBV5-1 and TRBJ2-2; TRBD2 aligns across 14 bases. Germline V gene data show CDR1 as SGHRS and CDR2 as YFSETQ. The CDR3 extends over 19 amino acids. Unmatched junction bases numbered 11, after V lost 3 bases and J lost 4 bases. Written as DNA, the CDR3 is TGCGCCAGCAGCTCCAGACTAGCGGGAGGGCCCTCGCCCACCGGGGAGCTGTTTTTT. This sequence encodes CASSSRLAGGPSPTGELFF.